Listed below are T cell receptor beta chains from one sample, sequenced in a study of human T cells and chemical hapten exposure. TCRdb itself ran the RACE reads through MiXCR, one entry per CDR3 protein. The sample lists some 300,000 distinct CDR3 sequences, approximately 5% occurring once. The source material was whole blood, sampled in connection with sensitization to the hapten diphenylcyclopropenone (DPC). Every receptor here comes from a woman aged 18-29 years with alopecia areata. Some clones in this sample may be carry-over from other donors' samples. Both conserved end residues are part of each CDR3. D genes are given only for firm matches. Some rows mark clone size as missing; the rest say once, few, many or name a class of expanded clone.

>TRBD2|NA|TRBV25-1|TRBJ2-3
CASSSRLAVFTDTQYF
TGTGCCAGCAGTTCCCGACTAGCGGTTTTCACAGATACGCAGTATTTT
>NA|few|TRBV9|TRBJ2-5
CASSAEPGAQETQYF
TGTGCCAGCAGCGCGGAGCCAGGGGCGCAAGAGACCCAGTACTTC
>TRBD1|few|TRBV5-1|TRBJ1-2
CASSLEGQPPYGYTF
TGCGCCAGCAGCTTGGAGGGACAGCCACCCTATGGCTACACCTTC
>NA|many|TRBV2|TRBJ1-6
CASIRESDNSPLHF
TGTGCCAGCATTAGGGAGAGTGATAATTCACCCCTCCACTTT
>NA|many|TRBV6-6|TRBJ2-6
CASSYIGAGANVLTF
TGTGCCAGCAGTTATATAGGGGCTGGGGCCAACGTCCTGACTTTC
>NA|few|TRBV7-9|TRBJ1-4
CASSLGDPSSEKLFF
TGTGCCAGCAGCTTAGGGGACCCCAGCAGTGAAAAACTGTTTTTT
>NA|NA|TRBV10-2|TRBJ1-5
CASSDGRGNQPQHF
TGCGCCAGCAGTGACGGACGGGGCAATCAGCCCCAGCATTTT
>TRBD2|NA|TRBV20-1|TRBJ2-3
CSASVPSGVQDTQYF
TGCAGTGCTAGCGTCCCTAGCGGGGTTCAAGATACGCAGTATTTT
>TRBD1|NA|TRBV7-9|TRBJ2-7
CASSQRTGGQAYEQYF
TGTGCCAGCAGCCAAAGGACAGGGGGCCAGGCCTACGAGCAGTACTTC
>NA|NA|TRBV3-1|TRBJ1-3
CASSQSISTGNTIYF
TGTGCCAGCAGCCAGAGTATAAGTACTGGAAACACCATATATTTT
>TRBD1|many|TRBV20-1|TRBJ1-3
CSAGQGFSGNTIYF
TGCAGTGCCGGACAGGGCTTTTCTGGAAACACCATATATTTT
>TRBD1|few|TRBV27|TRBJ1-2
CATAPDRGPYGYTF
TGTGCCACCGCACCCGACAGGGGGCCCTATGGCTACACCTTC
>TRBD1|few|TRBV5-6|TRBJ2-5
CASSFLGIQGFEETQYF
TGTGCCAGCAGCTTTCTGGGGATACAGGGGTTCGAAGAGACCCAGTACTTC
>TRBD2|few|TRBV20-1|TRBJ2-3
CSASNSGGEDTADTQYF
TGCAGTGCTAGCAATAGCGGGGGGGAAGATACGGCAGATACGCAGTATTTT
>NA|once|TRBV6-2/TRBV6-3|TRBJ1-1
CASRETGDTEAFF
TGTGCCAGCAGAGAGACAGGAGACACTGAAGCTTTCTTT
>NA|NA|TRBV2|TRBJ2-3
CASNPRTTDTQYF
TGTGCCAGTAACCCCAGGACGACAGATACGCAGTATTTT
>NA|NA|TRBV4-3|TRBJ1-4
CASSQGTGILATNEKLFF
TGCGCCAGCAGCCAAGGCACAGGGATACTTGCAACTAATGAAAAACTGTTTTTT
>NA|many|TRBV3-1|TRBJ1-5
CASSQDVSQPQHF
TGTGCCAGCAGCCAAGATGTTAGTCAGCCCCAGCATTTT
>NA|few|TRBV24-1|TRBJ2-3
CATSDPRTGYLRSDTQYF
TGTGCCACCAGTGATCCTCGGACTGGCTACCTTAGATCAGATACGCAGTATTTT
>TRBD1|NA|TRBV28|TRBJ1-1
CASSLWRDRPEAFF
TGTGCCAGCAGTTTATGGAGGGACAGGCCTGAAGCTTTCTTT
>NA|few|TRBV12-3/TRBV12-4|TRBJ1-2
CASSLRRQGGGYTF
TGTGCCAGCAGTTTACGGCGGCAGGGCGGTGGCTACACCTTC
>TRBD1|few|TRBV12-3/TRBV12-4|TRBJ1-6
CASSRDSTYSPLHF
TGTGCCAGCAGTCGGGACAGCACTTATTCACCCCTCCACTTT
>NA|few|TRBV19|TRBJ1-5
CASRGGGSNQPQHF
TGTGCCAGTAGGGGGGGAGGTAGCAATCAGCCCCAGCATTTT
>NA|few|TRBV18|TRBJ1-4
CASSPTTGRNEKLFF
TGTGCCAGCTCACCTACGACCGGGCGGAATGAAAAACTGTTTTTT
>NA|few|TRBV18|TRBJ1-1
CASSPVLDTLNTEAFF
TGTGCCAGCTCACCGGTACTGGACACCTTGAACACTGAAGCTTTCTTT
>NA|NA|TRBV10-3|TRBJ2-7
CAIRGDGQRFYEQYF
TGTGCCATCAGGGGGGATGGACAAAGATTCTACGAGCAGTACTTC
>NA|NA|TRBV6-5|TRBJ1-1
CASTPQRGEMNTEAFF
TGTGCCAGCACCCCCCAACGCGGAGAAATGAACACTGAAGCTTTCTTT
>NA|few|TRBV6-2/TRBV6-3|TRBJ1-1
CASSWWGSEAFF
TGTGCCAGCAGTTGGTGGGGATCTGAAGCTTTCTTT
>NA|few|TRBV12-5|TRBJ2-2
CASGPTPRGALVRTGELFF
TGTGCTAGTGGTCCCACCCCCCGGGGGGCCCTGGTACGCACCGGGGAGCTGTTTTTT
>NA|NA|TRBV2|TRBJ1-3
CASSAQGLDTIYF
TGTGCCAGCAGTGCACAGGGTCTAGACACCATATATTTT
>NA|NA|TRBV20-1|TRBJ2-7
CSVPADGTYEQYF
TGCAGTGTCCCCGCAGATGGGACCTACGAGCAGTACTTC
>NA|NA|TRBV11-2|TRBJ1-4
CASSWGNGYRTNEKLFF
TGTGCCAGCAGCTGGGGAAATGGCTACAGAACTAATGAAAAACTGTTTTTT
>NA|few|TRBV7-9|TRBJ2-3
CASSLVGTTDTQYF
TGTGCCAGCAGCTTAGTGGGCACCACAGATACGCAGTATTTT
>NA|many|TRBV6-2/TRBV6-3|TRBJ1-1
CASSYGGGDAEAFF
TGTGCCAGCAGTTACGGTGGGGGGGACGCTGAAGCTTTCTTT
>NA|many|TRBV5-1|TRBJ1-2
CASSSEGAYYGYTF
TGCGCCAGCAGCTCTGAAGGGGCTTACTATGGCTACACCTTC
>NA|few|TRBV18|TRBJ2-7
CASSPPPAYEQYF
TGTGCCAGCTCACCACCGCCCGCCTACGAGCAGTACTTC